What follows are 26 T cell receptor beta chains derived from one specimen sequenced in a study of blood T cell repertoires in COVID-19. TCRdb's table, derived via immunoSEQ multiplex PCR, lists solely in-frame clones and lacks some. The sample consists of roughly 150,000 clones, roughly 89% of them appearing once. Sequenced input: peripheral blood. These receptors were obtained from a human donor in a cohort sampled during active COVID-19.

Only a few counts were recorded for this clone. The chain is built from TRBV9 and TRBJ2-5; TRBD2 might be the D (6 bases). Germline-derived CDR1 and CDR2 are SGDLS and YYNGEE. The CDR3 totals 14 residues. Trimming took 0 bases from V and 5 from J, leaving 11 bases between them. The CDR3 loop reads CASSVGEVFETQYF. CDR3 nucleotide sequence: TGTGCCAGCAGCGTAGGGGAGGTTTTCGAGACCCAGTACTTC.

This rearrangement joins TRBV6-6 to TRBJ2-7; TRBD2 might be the D (6 bases). Trimming took 7 bases from V and 6 from J, leaving 16 bases between them. CDR1 MNHNY and CDR2 SVGAGI come from the germline V gene (reference sequence). The CDR3 totals 13 residues. CDR3 sequence reads: CASTSWRGGEQYF. DNA of the CDR3: TGTGCCAGCACCTCGTGGCGGGGCGGCGAGCAGTACTTC.

This chain connects TRBV7-3 to TRBJ2-5, with unresolved D. The CDR3 has 15 residues. CDR1 and CDR2 from the germline V gene are SGHTA and FQGTGA. The V gene lost 1 base and the J gene lost 1 base, with 10 bases spanning the gap. The DNA for the CDR3 is TGTGCCAGCAGCTTAAATCCCCCTCCCCAAGAGACCCAGTACTTC. Translating it yields CASSLNPPPQETQYF.

A note on this clone: The sample carries other DNA sequences with the same CDR3. The chain combines TRBV28 with TRBJ1-2, with TRBD1 identical over 7 bases. Germline V lookup: CDR1 MDHEN, CDR2 SYDVKM. CDR3 length equals 12 residues. With V trimmed by 3 bases and J by 6 bases, 1 base remained unmatched. The CDR3 here is CASSLTGNGYTF. As DNA, the CDR3 is TGTGCCAGCAGTTTGACAGGGAATGGCTACACCTTC.

The genes are TRBV4-3 and TRBJ1-1; D is undetermined. Deletions cut 1 base from V and 0 bases from J, with 9 bases between. CDR3 size: 15 residues. Germline V gene lookup returns CDR1 LGHNA and CDR2 YSLEER. As DNA, the CDR3 is TGCGCCAGCAGCCAAGGGGCGCGCTTGAACACTGAAGCTTTCTTT. It is translated as CASSQGARLNTEAFF.

The V gene is TRBV6-2 or TRBV6-3, the J gene TRBJ1-2; D uncertain. Germline values: CDR1 MNHEY, CDR2 SVGEGT. The CDR3 runs to 13 residues. V lost 6 bases and J lost 4, with 12 bases in between. The CDR3 DNA sequence: TGTGCCAGCAGCTCCACACGTCTCTATGGCTACACCTTC. Protein product: CASSSTRLYGYTF.

The J gene is TRBJ2-7, the V gene TRBV20-1; D not certain. The CDR3 consists of 11 residues. Germline CDR1 is DFQATT and CDR2 is SNEGSKA (reference sequence). V lost 1 base and J 4 bases, leaving 5 bases between the germline ends. CDR3 sequence reads: CSARGQYEQYF. For the CDR3, the DNA is TGCAGTGCTAGAGGGCAGTACGAGCAGTACTTC.

This clone was seen a few times. The chain's CDR3 is CASSPRTGSVEQYF. The CDR3 nucleotides are TGCGCCAGCAGCCCGCGGACAGGGTCGGTAGAGCAGTACTTC. The chain joins TRBV5-1 to TRBJ2-7; the match to TRBD1 covers 8 bases. The V segment lost 4 bases and the J segment 7 bases; nucleotides outside the gene matches: 10. Germline V gene data show CDR1 as SGHRS and CDR2 as YFSETQ. This CDR3 is 14 amino acids long.

The J gene is TRBJ1-5, the V gene TRBV28; TRBD1 matches 9 bases. Germline CDR1 and CDR2: MDHEN and SYDVKM. CDR3 length equals 17 residues. Trimming at V came to 2 bases and at J to 2 bases, leaving 7 bases not matched to a gene. The DNA of the CDR3 is TGTGCCAGCAGTTTAGAGGACAGGGGAAGAGGCAATCAGCCCCAGCATTTT. It codes for CASSLEDRGRGNQPQHF.

The chain is built from TRBV27 and TRBJ1-2, with TRBD1 matching 12 bases. There are 18 residues in the CDR3. With 0 bases clipped from V and 8 bases from J, the junction kept 13 bases outside the gene matches. Germline CDR1 MNHEY, CDR2 SMNVEV (reference sequence). The DNA for the CDR3 is TGTGCCAGCAGTTTATCGGGTTGGGCGGGACAGGGGGCGCAAGGCTACACCTTC. Translation gives CASSLSGWAGQGAQGYTF.

This chain joins TRBV7-2 and TRBJ2-6; no firm D call. V shed 0 bases and J shed 1 base, with 7 bases lying between them. CDR3 size: 16 residues. Germline values: CDR1 SGHTA, CDR2 FQGNSA. CDR3 in amino acids: CASSLALSSGANVLTF. CDR3 DNA: TGTGCCAGCAGCTTAGCATTGAGTTCTGGGGCCAACGTCCTGACTTTC.

This chain connects TRBV18 to TRBJ2-5; D gene uncertain. V lost 6 bases, J lost 2 bases, and 7 bases lay in between. The germline CDR1 and CDR2 sequences are KGHSH and LQKENI. CDR3 length: 12 amino acids. The CDR3 coding sequence is TGTGCCAGCTCTCGCGATCAAGAGACCCAGTACTTC. Protein sequence: CASSRDQETQYF.

The chain combines TRBV11-3 with TRBJ2-7, with TRBD2 matching 9 bases. CDR1 SGHNT and CDR2 YENEEA come from the germline V gene. CDR3 length equals 14 residues. Trimming cost V 5 bases and J 5 bases; bases outside gene matches: 7. The CDR3, as DNA: TGTGCCAGCAGCCAACAGCGGGAGGTCCACGAGCAGTACTTC. Translating gives CASSQQREVHEQYF.

This clone showed up just once. The chain carries TRBV5-1 and TRBJ2-7; 8 bases line up with TRBD1. V trimming: 0 bases; J trimming: 3 bases; junction bases outside the gene matches: 2. The CDR3 runs to 14 residues. Germline V gene lookup returns CDR1 SGHRS and CDR2 YFSETQ. The CDR3 region has the DNA TGCGCCAGCAGCTTGGCGACAGGGGTCTACGAGCAGTACTTC. As protein: CASSLATGVYEQYF.

The chain has TRBV4-2 and TRBJ2-7, with 14 positions matching TRBD2. V dropped 0 bases and J dropped 2; count of bases not matched to a gene: 15. The CDR3 loop spans 21 amino acids. Germline-derived CDR1 and CDR2 are LGHNA and YNFKEQ. CDR3 loop: CASSQEGLAGATITGAYEQYF. The DNA for the CDR3 is TGTGCCAGCAGCCAAGAGGGACTAGCGGGAGCCACTATAACTGGGGCCTACGAGCAGTACTTC.

V is TRBV12-3 or TRBV12-4 and J is TRBJ1-1; D might be TRBD1 (6 bases). The germline V and J ends were trimmed by 5 bases and 6 bases, with 13 bases remaining between them. CDR3 size: 13 residues. The CDR3 DNA is TGTGCCAGCAGTGAGAAGGCAGGGGCTGAAGCTTTCTTT. Translation gives CASSEKAGAEAFF.

The CDR3 here is CAISDSTGGATDTQYF. CDR3 DNA: TGTGCCATCAGTGACTCCACAGGGGGCGCGACAGATACGCAGTATTTT. The chain carries TRBV10-3 and TRBJ2-3, with TRBD1 matching over 9 bases. The CDR3 loop spans 16 amino acids. V was clipped by 3 bases and J by 3 bases; unmatched bases: 7. Germline loops: CDR1 ENHRY, CDR2 SYGVKD.

This chain uses TRBV4-3 with TRBJ2-3; 7 bases agree with TRBD2. This CDR3 contains 17 residues. CDR1 is LGHNA, CDR2 YSLEER, per germline. J lost 2 bases, V lost 0 bases, and 8 bases had no gene match. The CDR3 is CASSQDVLSGTTDTQYF. The CDR3, as DNA: TGCGCCAGCAGCCAAGATGTGCTGAGCGGGACCACAGATACGCAGTATTTT.

The V gene is TRBV4-2, the J gene TRBJ2-1; 7 positions match TRBD2. There are 18 residues in the CDR3. J lost 8 bases, V lost 3 bases, and 19 bases had no gene match. The germline V gene encodes CDR1 LGHNA and CDR2 YNFKEQ. CDR3 region: CASSHSQGGSWSWDEQFF. CDR3 bases: TGTGCCAGCAGCCACTCCCAAGGCGGGAGTTGGTCTTGGGATGAGCAGTTCTTC.

The table lists this clone with a count of one. This chain joins TRBV24-1 and TRBJ2-2; D remains unclear. The germline CDR1 and CDR2 sequences are KGHDR and SFDVKD. The CDR3 is made up of 12 amino acids. V was cut by 5 bases and J by 5 bases, with 5 bases left in between. CDR3 loop: CATSAQTGELFF. The CDR3 DNA reads as TGTGCCACCAGTGCCCAAACCGGGGAGCTGTTTTTT.

The V gene is TRBV20-1, the J gene TRBJ2-2; TRBD2 agrees at 11 bases. Losses at the gene ends were 3 bases for V and 0 bases for J; bases not matched to a gene: 6. This CDR3 has 17 amino acids. Germline values: CDR1 DFQATT, CDR2 SNEGSKA (reference sequence). The chain's CDR3 is CSASGLAGGPNTGELFF. The CDR3 DNA sequence: TGCAGTGCTAGTGGGTTAGCGGGGGGGCCGAACACCGGGGAGCTGTTTTTT.

The chain uses TRBV6-5 and TRBJ1-4; the match to TRBD1 covers 9 bases. The CDR3 is 13 amino acids. J was trimmed by 8 bases and V by 6 bases; bases with no gene match: 4. CDR1 MNHEY and CDR2 SVGAGI come from the germline V gene. CDR3 protein: CASSGQGREKLFF. CDR3 nucleotides: TGTGCCAGCAGCGGACAGGGGCGCGAAAAACTGTTTTTT.

The chain couples TRBV7-9 to TRBJ2-7, with 11 bases matching TRBD1. This CDR3 region has 15 residues. Trimming removed 5 bases from V and 6 bases from J; junction bases left unmatched: 9. CDR1 is SEHNR and CDR2 is FQNEAQ in the germline V gene (reference sequence). CDR3 region: CASSNRTGGASEQYF. CDR3 nucleotide sequence: TGTGCCAGCAGCAACCGGACAGGGGGCGCTTCCGAGCAGTACTTC.

The chain joins TRBV7-6 to TRBJ1-5, with D possibly TRBD1 on 5 matching bases. The V gene's germline CDR1 is SGHVS and CDR2 FNYEAQ. The CDR3 covers 14 residues. V was shortened by 5 bases and J by 1 base, with 9 bases between the two germline ends. The DNA of the CDR3 is TGTGCCAGCAGCGCGGGACCGAGCAATCAGCCCCAGCATTTT. It specifies CASSAGPSNQPQHF.

This clone occurred a few times. This sequence joins TRBV21-1 and TRBJ1-4; the table assigns TRBD1, which was not confirmed against the DNA. TRBV21-1 is a documented pseudogene. The CDR3 is made up of 17 amino acids. CDR3 coding DNA: TGTGCCAGCAGCAAACCCAAATTACAGGGAGTTTGCGAAAAACTGTTTTTT. Its protein product is CASSKPKLQGVCEKLFF.

The genes are TRBV27 and TRBJ2-4; possibly TRBD2 for D (7 bases). The CDR3 length is 17 residues. Germline V gives CDR1 MNHEY, CDR2 SMNVEV (reference sequence). The V end was cut by 3 bases, the J end by 0 bases, with 15 bases between. The CDR3: CASSLVGGPLAKNIQYF. CDR3 nucleotides: TGTGCCAGCAGTTTGGTGGGGGGGCCTTTAGCCAAAAACATTCAGTACTTC.